Each of the 28 T cell receptor beta chains below was sequenced from the same sample in a study of blood T cell repertoires in COVID-19. Data came from immunoSEQ multiplex PCR; TCRdb stores just in-frame clones and leaves some out. This sample has fewer than 150,000 clones, with about 82% found just once. Sequences were obtained from peripheral blood. The receptors originated from a middle-aged man with acute or convalescent COVID-19.

V gene TRBV6-5 combines with J gene TRBJ1-2; D possibly corresponds to TRBD1 (6 bases). The CDR3 is 13 amino acids. Germline assignment: CDR1 MNHEY and CDR2 SVGAGI. V shed 8 bases and J shed 1 base, with 11 bases lying between them. The CDR3, as DNA: TGTGCCAGCGGGATCAGGGGTAACTATGGCTACACCTTC. Protein sequence: CASGIRGNYGYTF.

The rearrangement joins TRBV5-4 to TRBJ1-6; weak D call: TRBD1 (5 bases). CDR3 length equals 14 residues. CDR1 is SGHNT and CDR2 is YYREEE in the germline V gene (reference sequence). Trimming left V 1 base short and J 15 bases short, with 17 bases between. CDR3 amino acids: CASSLPTVKGILHF. DNA of the CDR3: TGTGCCAGCAGCTTGCCGACGGTCAAGGGGATCCTCCACTTT.

The rearrangement joins TRBV30 to TRBJ1-2, with D perhaps matching TRBD1 (5 bases). The germline V and J ends were trimmed by 2 bases and 7 bases, with 14 bases remaining between them. The CDR3 contains 13 residues. In germline, CDR1 is GTSNPN, CDR2 SVGIG (reference sequence). This CDR3 reads CAWSFRGFAGYTF. The CDR3 DNA reads as TGTGCCTGGAGTTTCCGGGGGTTCGCTGGCTACACCTTC.

J is TRBJ1-5 and V is TRBV5-8; D not resolved. The CDR3 is made up of 15 amino acids. V was shortened by 0 bases and J by 5 bases, with 12 bases between the two germline ends. Germline CDR1 is SGHTS and CDR2 is YDEGEE. Here the CDR3 reads CASSLVVGLDQPQHF. CDR3 DNA sequence: TGTGCCAGCAGCTTGGTGGTGGGTCTAGATCAGCCCCAGCATTTT.

V gene TRBV21-1 combines with J gene TRBJ1-2; the D call of TRBD1 is as the table states it, not checked on the DNA. TRBV21-1 is reported as a pseudogene. The CDR3 runs 14 residues. The CDR3 protein is CATPSDRGCRGYTF. For the CDR3, the DNA is TGTGCCACCCCTTCGGACAGGGGTTGTCGTGGCTACACCTTC.

This clone was picked up many times. The CDR3 bases are TGTGCCAGCAGCTTAAGGACTAGGGTTTATAGCACAGATACGCAGTATTTT. Protein product: CASSLRTRVYSTDTQYF. The chain combines TRBV7-9 with TRBJ2-3; TRBD2 aligns across 7 bases. The CDR3 consists of 17 residues. The trim removed 2 bases at V and 0 bases at J, leaving 8 bases unmatched. CDR1 and CDR2 from the germline V gene are SEHNR and FQNEAQ (reference sequence).

The CDR3 DNA is TGTGCCACCAGCGACGGGGGGTCTATCAAATACGAGCAGTACTTC. It translates to CATSDGGSIKYEQYF. V is TRBV15 and J is TRBJ2-7, with TRBD2 identical over 7 bases. The length of the CDR3 is 15 residues. Looked up from germline, CDR1 is LNHNV and CDR2 is YYDKDF (reference sequence). The V gene end was trimmed by 5 bases and the J gene end by 4 bases; junction bases not matched to a gene: 11.

This chain connects TRBV5-1 to TRBJ2-5, with TRBD2 identical over 10 bases. V dropped 1 base and J dropped 10; count of bases not matched to a gene: 10. Germline V lookup: CDR1 SGHRS, CDR2 YFSETQ. The CDR3 totals 15 residues. The DNA of the CDR3 is TGCGCCAGCAGCTTGAATCAGCGGGGGGGCCTGGTCCAGTACTTC. This gives the protein CASSLNQRGGLVQYF.

In nucleotides, the CDR3 is TGTGCCACCAGTGACCCCGGCCGCGGGAGTAGGTACAATGAGCAGTTCTTC. Translated, it gives CATSDPGRGSRYNEQFF. The chain links TRBV24-1 to TRBJ2-1; the match to TRBD2 covers 7 bases. Unmatched junction bases numbered 12, after V lost 4 bases and J lost 4 bases. The germline gives CDR1 KGHDR, CDR2 SFDVKD. This CDR3 spans 17 amino acids.

The chain couples TRBV10-3 to TRBJ2-1; 8 nucleotides agree with TRBD1. The CDR3 extends over 20 amino acids. Germline CDR1 reads ENHRY; CDR2 reads SYGVKD. The V and J ends lost 0 bases and 4 bases, in that order; junction bases with no gene match: 17. CDR3 amino acids: CAISESSGTGLTGAYNEQFF. CDR3 DNA sequence: TGTGCCATCAGTGAGTCTTCCGGGACAGGCCTTACAGGAGCTTACAATGAGCAGTTCTTC.

The chain uses TRBV14 and TRBJ2-2; D gene unclear. CDR3 size: 15 residues. Germline CDR1 and CDR2: SGHDN and FVKESK. V gave up 1 base and J gave up 4 bases, with 10 bases separating them. The DNA for the CDR3 is TGTGCCAGCAGCCAAGTGGGCAGACCCACCGGGGAGCTGTTTTTT. Its translation is CASSQVGRPTGELFF.

CDR3 sequence (DNA): TGTGCCAGCACCTCCTCGGACAGCTACGAGCAGTACTTC. Protein sequence: CASTSSDSYEQYF. This chain links TRBV6-5 with TRBJ2-7; perhaps TRBD1 as D (6 bases). CDR3 size: 13 residues. Trimming removed 7 bases from V and 3 bases from J, with 13 bases in between. CDR1 MNHEY and CDR2 SVGAGI come from the germline V gene.

The V call is TRBV7-3, the J call TRBJ1-1, with 8 bases matching TRBD1. The trim removed 5 bases at V and 5 bases at J, leaving 4 bases unmatched. The germline V gene encodes CDR1 SGHTA and CDR2 FQGTGA. The CDR3 sequence is 13 residues long. In DNA, the CDR3 is TGTGCCAGCAGCCCGGACAGGGAGACTGAAGCTTTCTTT. This translates into CASSPDRETEAFF.

The chain links TRBV6-1 to TRBJ2-5, with 12 bases fitting TRBD2. The CDR3 spans 18 residues. Germline lookup yields CDR1 MNHNS and CDR2 SASEGT. The trim removed 1 base at V and 1 base at J, leaving 7 bases unmatched. CDR3 in amino acids: CASSEVLAGGPGQETQYF. The CDR3 DNA sequence: TGTGCCAGCAGTGAAGTCCTAGCGGGGGGGCCTGGCCAAGAGACCCAGTACTTC.

The rearrangement links TRBV5-1 to TRBJ2-7; D not certain. V shed 0 bases and J shed 2 bases, with 6 bases lying between them. Germline V gene sequence: CDR1 SGHRS, CDR2 YFSETQ. There are 13 residues in the CDR3. CDR3 sequence reads: CASSLAETYEQYF. The CDR3 nucleotides read TGCGCCAGCAGCTTGGCCGAGACCTACGAGCAGTACTTC.

This clone was detected only a few times. The chain is built from TRBV4-1 and TRBJ1-5; D is unclear. Germline V gene lookup returns CDR1 MGHRA and CDR2 YSYEKL. V gave up 0 bases and J gave up 5 bases, with 8 bases separating them. The CDR3 loop spans 14 amino acids. Here the CDR3 DNA reads TGCGCCAGCAGCCAAGAATATCTAGATCAGCCCCAGCATTTT. Residues: CASSQEYLDQPQHF.

V is TRBV29-1 and J is TRBJ2-7; a possible D gene is TRBD1 (6 bases). The germline V gene has CDR1 SQVTM and CDR2 ANQGSEA. The CDR3 extends over 13 amino acids. V was cut by 6 bases and J by 2 bases, with 14 bases left in between. CDR3 sequence reads: CSVGRTATYEQYF. CDR3 nucleotides: TGCAGCGTAGGGCGGACAGCCACCTACGAGCAGTACTTC.

This chain links TRBV2 with TRBJ2-1, with a weak D call TRBD2 (5 bases). CDR1 is SNHLY, CDR2 FYNNEI, per germline. The CDR3 spans 10 residues. The V and J ends lost 11 bases and 7 bases respectively, with 9 bases between them. DNA of the CDR3: TGTGCCGGAGGACGGAATGAGCAGTTCTTC. This gives the protein CAGGRNEQFF.

This chain joins TRBV6-5 and TRBJ2-7, with D perhaps matching TRBD2 (5 bases). The CDR3 is 12 residues long. V was pared by 8 bases and J by 5 bases, with 13 bases between. Germline lookup yields CDR1 MNHEY and CDR2 SVGAGI. CDR3 sequence reads: CASRVTGDEQYF. CDR3 DNA: TGTGCCAGCCGAGTCACCGGGGACGAGCAGTACTTC.

The V gene is TRBV7-9, the J gene TRBJ2-3; the match to TRBD1 covers 7 bases. The CDR3 extends over 18 amino acids. Per germline, CDR1 SEHNR and CDR2 FQNEAQ (reference sequence). The V and J ends lost 10 bases and 2 bases, in that order; junction bases with no gene match: 21. CDR3 sequence reads: CAIKSEPDRATNTDTQYF. The CDR3 DNA sequence: TGTGCCATCAAATCGGAGCCCGACAGGGCGACTAACACAGATACGCAGTATTTT.

This chain links TRBV6-5 with TRBJ2-7; 11 bases are shared with TRBD2. Germline V gene lookup returns CDR1 MNHEY and CDR2 SVGAGI. There are 16 residues in the CDR3. Unmatched junction bases numbered 4, after V lost 0 bases and J lost 3 bases. DNA for the CDR3: TGTGCCAGCAGTTACTCGGCTAGCGGGAGGAACTACGAGCAGTACTTC. Its translation is CASSYSASGRNYEQYF.

The rearrangement joins TRBV14 to TRBJ2-1; TRBD1 might be the D (7 bases). Germline V CDR1 and CDR2: SGHDN, FVKESK. The CDR3 extends over 18 amino acids. The V gene lost 0 bases and the J gene lost 0 bases, with 15 bases spanning the gap. The CDR3 bases are TGTGCCAGCAGCCAAGATGCGGGACAGAGGAGCTCCTACAATGAGCAGTTCTTC. Protein sequence: CASSQDAGQRSSYNEQFF.

The chain uses TRBV9 and TRBJ2-1, with unresolved D. This CDR3 is built from 14 residues. Trimming removed 0 bases from V and 7 bases from J, with 11 bases in between. Germline V CDR1 and CDR2: SGDLS, YYNGEE. DNA of the CDR3: TGTGCCAGCAGCGTAGATGCGAGGTGGAATGAGCAGTTCTTC. It translates to CASSVDARWNEQFF.

CDR3 DNA sequence: TGTGCCAGCAGCTCGCCCTACGTCGGCGGGACCCAGTACTTC. Its translation: CASSSPYVGGTQYF. The rearrangement uses TRBV6-5 and TRBJ2-5; D gene uncertain. The CDR3 consists of 14 residues. Germline CDR1 MNHEY, CDR2 SVGAGI. V shed 6 bases and J shed 7 bases, with 18 bases lying between them.

This chain uses TRBV6-1 with TRBJ1-6; D gene ambiguous. CDR1 and CDR2 from the germline V gene are MNHNS and SASEGT. Trimming took off 3 bases at V and 5 bases at J, with 8 bases between the two ends. The CDR3 totals 14 residues. As DNA, the CDR3 is TGTGCCAGCAGTGACCCCGGAGATAATTCACCCCTCCACTTT. The encoded protein is CASSDPGDNSPLHF.

CDR3 sequence (DNA): TGTGCCAGCTCACCAGTTCTAGGGGGCTACGAGCAGTACTTC. Amino acids: CASSPVLGGYEQYF. The chain carries TRBV18 and TRBJ2-7, with TRBD1 as a possible D gene (6 bases). This CDR3 has 14 residues. CDR1 is KGHSH, CDR2 LQKENI, per germline. V lost 2 bases to trimming and J lost 3 bases, with 11 bases between them.

This chain uses TRBV7-9 with TRBJ2-5; D might be TRBD1 (7 bases). The CDR3 extends over 14 amino acids. In germline, CDR1 is SEHNR, CDR2 FQNEAQ (reference sequence). The V end lost 4 bases, the J end lost 2 bases, and 11 bases lay between the germline ends. CDR3 in amino acids: CASSSQGGQETQYF. In DNA, the CDR3 is TGTGCCAGCAGCTCGCAGGGGGGACAAGAGACCCAGTACTTC.

The rearrangement links TRBV3-1 (or the pseudogene TRBV3-2) to TRBJ2-5, with 10 bases aligning to TRBD2. V gave up 5 bases and J gave up 2 bases; unmatched junction bases: 11. Germline CDR1 reads LGHDT; CDR2 reads YNNKEL (reference sequence). CDR3 size: 17 residues. CDR3 coding DNA: TGTGCCAGCAGCGAAGGGGGGACTAGCGATTTACAAGAGACCCAGTACTTC. It codes for CASSEGGTSDLQETQYF.